The clone carrying this T cell receptor (delta chain) was observed a handful of times. Its antigen is not known. This sample was taken from a study of Vδ1+ human thymocytes. The study's findings and limits: Unlike peripheral blood Vdelta1+ controls, thymic delta-chain sequences included about 20% Vdelta2 and few Vdelta3. Thymic TRG and TRD repertoires appeared highly polyclonal, with Gaussian CDR3 length distributions. Unexpected Vdelta2 sequences could cause misinterpretation of bulk repertoire data.

RNA was extracted from the cells and then reverse transcribed. Pooled V-gene forward primers with one constant-region reverse primer generated the CDR3 amplicons by multiplex PCR. TCRdb re-called the multiplex PCR reads using CATT. The data show roughly 55,000 delta-chain clones, more than 15% seen once. The CDR3 runs 21 residues. The germline V gene encodes CDR1 TVYSNPD and CDR2 GDNSRS (reference sequence). Trimming removed 0 bases at V and 0 bases at J, with 32 bases between. The chain links TRDV3 to TRDJ1; D is possibly TRDD2 (6 bases). Material for sequencing was Vdelta1+ gamma-delta thymocytes from the thymus. Subset denoted: FACS-sorted CD3+ TCRalphabeta- TCRVdelta1+ TCRVdelta2- thymocytes. This TCR was recovered from a boy under two years old who had congenital heart surgery. CDR3 region: CAFRSVRIPPTLPEYTDKLIF. As DNA, the CDR3 is TGTGCCTTTAGGAGCGTGAGGATCCCTCCTACACTACCGGAGTACACCGATAAACTCATCTTT.